This TCR beta chain was found in a study of STAT3 mutations in large granular lymphocyte leukemia. Turning to the study itself: Roughly half the longitudinally sequenced T-LGLL patients had canonical STAT3 mutations. Broader study findings: All newly emerging clones after therapy were STAT3 wild type. Every T-LGLL patient had at least one immunodominant TCRbeta clonotype.

Assay used: immunoSEQ multiplex PCR; TCRdb lists only in-frame clones, some missing. Of about 34,000 clones in the sample, around 86% were seen once. Germline V gives CDR1 LGHNA, CDR2 YNFKEQ. This CDR3 comprises 16 residues. V was cut by 0 bases and J by 6 bases, with 17 bases left in between. Details on this clone: Its antigen is not known.

The chain links TRBV4-2 to TRBJ1-2; D gene uncertain. The receptor was isolated from a man in his 60s with T-cell large granular lymphocyte leukemia. Some clones in this sample may be carry-over from other donors' samples. Sequenced material: peripheral blood mononuclear cells. CDR3 residues: CASSQDINGKVNGYTF. The CDR3 DNA sequence: TGTGCCAGCAGCCAAGACATCAACGGAAAGGTCAATGGCTACACCTTC.